This is a list of T cell receptor beta chains from one sample in a study of cytomegalovirus exposure and HLA in healthy donors. The repertoire was sequenced with immunoSEQ multiplex PCR; TCRdb's copy has only in-frame clones and lacks some. The sample yields 130,000 or so clones, under 70% seen once. Sequencing used PBMCs. Source of these receptors: a woman aged 60-75 years in good health and CMV-seronegative. The CDR3 runs from the conserved cysteine through the conserved F or W. D genes are given only for firm matches. Clone size is shown for a subset of rows, as once, few, many or a class of expanded clone.

NA	NA	TRBV5-4	TRBJ1-6	14	CASRRQADNSPLHF	TGTGCCAGCAGGAGACAGGCTGACAATTCACCCCTCCACTTT
NA	few	TRBV5-1	TRBJ2-1	15	CASSGGGFSYNEQFF	TGCGCCAGCTCAGGTGGCGGGTTCTCCTACAATGAGCAGTTCTTC
TRBD1	NA	TRBV5-6	TRBJ2-5	14	CASSFNRGRETQYF	TGTGCCAGCAGCTTTAACAGGGGGCGAGAGACCCAGTACTTC
NA	NA	TRBV9	TRBJ2-2	14	CASSVGSGTGELFF	TGTGCCAGCAGCGTAGGATCGGGAACCGGGGAGCTGTTTTTT
TRBD2	NA	TRBV9	TRBJ2-3	16	CASSPSGGGGADTQYF	TGTGCCAGCTCCCCCAGCGGGGGCGGGGGGGCAGATACGCAGTATTTT
NA	NA	TRBV6-5	TRBJ1-1	12	CASRTLNTEAFF	TGTGCCAGCAGGACACTGAACACTGAAGCTTTCTTT
NA	few	TRBV9	TRBJ2-5	15	CASSVGLALGETQYF	TGTGCCAGCAGCGTAGGGCTAGCCTTGGGAGAGACCCAGTACTTC
TRBD2	NA	TRBV4-3	TRBJ2-7	16	CASSQDLAGGGYEQYF	TGCGCCAGCAGCCAGGACCTAGCGGGAGGTGGCTACGAGCAGTACTTC
TRBD1	NA	TRBV5-4	TRBJ2-4	17	CASSWRQGGLAKNIQYF	TGTGCCAGCAGCTGGAGACAGGGTGGGCTAGCCAAAAACATTCAGTACTTC
NA	NA	TRBV5-4	TRBJ1-3	15	CASSHQGQGGNTIYF	TGTGCCAGCAGTCACCAGGGCCAGGGTGGAAACACCATATATTTT
TRBD1	NA	TRBV11-2	TRBJ2-6	17	CASSRVGQGMLANVLTF	TGTGCCAGCAGCCGGGTAGGACAGGGTATGTTAGCCAACGTCCTGACTTTC
NA	NA	TRBV5-4	TRBJ2-5	18	CASSLDSQGSVYQETQYF	TGTGCCAGCAGCTTGGATTCGCAGGGCTCCGTGTACCAAGAGACCCAGTACTTC
TRBD1	NA	TRBV5-1	TRBJ1-2	16	CASSLAPGQGEYGYTF	TGCGCCAGCAGCTTGGCCCCAGGACAGGGAGAGTATGGCTACACCTTC
TRBD2	NA	TRBV6-5	TRBJ2-7	14	CASSYRGRDYEQYF	TGTGCCAGCAGTTACCGCGGGAGGGATTACGAGCAGTACTTC
NA	NA	TRBV7-2	TRBJ2-1	12	CASSLGTVGRFF	TGTGCCAGCAGCTTAGGGACAGTCGGAAGGTTCTTC
TRBD2	few	TRBV7-9	TRBJ2-6	18	CASSPRVGGRAGANVLTF	TGTGCCAGCAGCCCCCGTGTCGGCGGGAGGGCTGGGGCCAACGTCCTGACTTTC
NA	NA	TRBV7-3	TRBJ1-2	14	CASSAQGSGYGYTF	TGTGCCAGCAGCGCGCAGGGGTCTGGCTATGGCTACACCTTC
NA	NA	TRBV25-1	TRBJ2-2	13	CASSTLRTGELFF	TGTGCCAGCAGTACCCTACGGACCGGGGAGCTGTTTTTT
NA	NA	TRBV5-4	TRBJ2-2	15	CASSSSGPNTGELFF	TGTGCCAGCAGCTCCAGCGGGCCGAACACCGGGGAGCTGTTTTTT
TRBD2	NA	TRBV19	TRBJ2-1	15	CASSMGLAGGGEQFF	TGTGCCAGTAGTATGGGCCTAGCGGGAGGCGGTGAGCAGTTCTTC
NA	few	TRBV6-5	TRBJ2-7	13	CASSRDRNREQYF	TGTGCCAGCAGTCGAGACAGGAATCGCGAGCAGTACTTC
TRBD1	NA	TRBV28	TRBJ1-2	13	CASSSPGGCGYTF	TGTGCCAGCAGTTCCCCAGGGGGCTGTGGCTACACCTTC
NA	NA	TRBV2	TRBJ1-1	11	CASRRYTEAFF	TGTGCCAGCAGGAGATACACTGAAGCTTTCTTT
NA	many	TRBV19	TRBJ1-5	13	CASSGRSQSPQHF	TGTGCCAGTAGTGGTCGAAGCCAAAGCCCCCAGCATTTT
TRBD2	NA	TRBV15	TRBJ2-1	16	CATSRDTSAPYNEQFF	TGTGCCACCAGCAGAGATACTAGCGCACCCTACAATGAGCAGTTCTTC
NA	NA	TRBV28	TRBJ2-2	17	CASTYPTVLANTGELFF	TGTGCCAGCACCTATCCAACGGTGCTAGCGAACACCGGGGAGCTGTTTTTT
TRBD2	few	TRBV5-1	TRBJ2-7	13	CASSLGAGVEQYF	TGCGCCAGCAGCTTGGGTGCGGGAGTGGAGCAGTACTTC
TRBD1	NA	TRBV6-6	TRBJ1-6	14	CAVSLGQGNSPLHF	TGTGCCGTATCCCTGGGACAGGGAAATTCACCCCTCCACTTT
NA	NA	TRBV7-6	TRBJ1-3	16	CASSLGTADSGNTIYF	TGTGCCAGCAGCTTAGGGACAGCGGACTCTGGAAACACCATATATTTT
NA	NA	TRBV4-1	TRBJ1-3	15	CASSQEQRSGNTIYF	TGCGCCAGCAGCCAAGAACAACGCTCTGGAAACACCATATATTTT
TRBD1	NA	TRBV2	TRBJ1-4	13	CAIRNTGDEKLFF	TGTGCCATCAGAAATACAGGGGACGAAAAACTGTTTTTT
TRBD1	NA	TRBV9	TRBJ1-1	17	CASSLRDRGLGDTEAFF	TGTGCCAGCAGCCTTCGGGACAGGGGGCTAGGGGACACTGAAGCTTTCTTT
TRBD2	few	TRBV7-9	TRBJ2-1	13	CSSSLGGSNEQFF	TGTTCCAGCAGCTTAGGCGGGAGCAACGAGCAGTTCTTC
NA	NA	TRBV5-1	TRBJ2-2	15	CASMVGQTGSGELFF	TGCGCCAGCATGGTAGGACAGACGGGGAGCGGGGAGCTGTTTTTT
TRBD2	NA	TRBV7-2	TRBJ2-2	17	CASSFLWGLAGTGELFF	TGTGCCAGCAGCTTTTTGTGGGGACTAGCGGGCACCGGGGAGCTGTTTTTT
TRBD2	NA	TRBV5-1	TRBJ2-5	17	CASSLGEGLAPKETQYF	TGCGCCAGCAGCTTGGGGGAGGGACTAGCGCCAAAAGAGACCCAGTACTTC
TRBD1	NA	TRBV18	TRBJ2-5	16	CASSPLRDRGGETQYF	TGTGCCAGCTCACCTCTCCGGGACAGGGGGGGAGAGACCCAGTACTTC
NA	NA	TRBV5-1	TRBJ2-5	15	CASSLGSRNQETQYF	TGCGCCAGCAGCTTGGGTTCCAGGAACCAAGAGACCCAGTACTTC
TRBD1	NA	TRBV29-1	TRBJ2-4	15	CSVAVGQGMGNIQYF	TGCAGCGTTGCTGTGGGACAGGGGATGGGAAACATTCAGTACTTC
NA	many	TRBV7-8	TRBJ2-6	16	CASSLSPLSGANVLTF	TGTGCCAGCAGCTTAAGCCCTCTTTCTGGGGCCAACGTCCTGACTTTC
TRBD2	once	TRBV29-1	TRBJ2-1	14	CSVDTSGRVNEQFF	TGCAGCGTTGATACCAGCGGGAGGGTGAATGAGCAGTTCTTC
TRBD1	NA	TRBV15	TRBJ1-4	15	CATSSPGQGNEKLFF	TGTGCCACCAGCTCCCCGGGACAGGGTAATGAAAAACTGTTTTTT
NA	few	TRBV7-9	TRBJ1-2	13	CASSLNSGNGYTF	TGTGCCAGCAGCCTCAACTCGGGGAATGGCTACACCTTC
TRBD1	NA	TRBV12-5	TRBJ2-5	14	CASGLVAGGKTQYF	TGTGCTAGTGGTTTGGTGGCAGGGGGCAAGACCCAGTACTTC
NA	few	TRBV16	TRBJ1-1	14	CASSQIRGYTEAFF	TGTGCCAGCAGCCAAATTAGGGGATACACTGAAGCTTTCTTT
NA	NA	TRBV28	TRBJ2-1	20	CASSFTRGALVGPLLNEQFF	TGTGCCAGCAGTTTCACCCGGGGAGCCCTAGTCGGCCCCCTACTCAATGAGCAGTTCTTC
TRBD1	once	TRBV5-1	TRBJ2-7	13	CASSLQGAYEQYF	TGCGCCAGCAGCTTACAGGGGGCCTACGAGCAGTACTTC
TRBD2	NA	TRBV6-5	TRBJ2-5	14	CASSRGGRQETQYF	TGTGCCAGCTCGCGGGGGGGCCGTCAGGAGACCCAGTACTTC
TRBD2	once	TRBV5-8	TRBJ2-1	14	CASNSASGRVEQFF	TGTGCCAGCAATTCGGCTAGCGGGAGGGTTGAGCAGTTCTTC
TRBD2	NA	TRBV5-1	TRBJ2-7	14	CASSAGLAGGEQYF	TGCGCCAGCAGCGCCGGACTAGCGGGAGGAGAGCAGTACTTC
TRBD2	few	TRBV7-9	TRBJ2-3	12	CASTGGGDTQYF	TGTGCCAGCACCGGGGGGGGAGATACGCAGTATTTT
TRBD2	NA	TRBV7-6	TRBJ2-3	16	CASSLVSGGSTDTQYF	TGTGCCAGCAGCTTAGTTAGCGGGGGATCCACAGATACGCAGTATTTT
TRBD1	NA	TRBV6-5	TRBJ2-7	14	CASRASAGGYEQYF	TGTGCCAGCAGAGCTTCCGCAGGGGGCTACGAGCAGTACTTC
TRBD1	NA	TRBV6-5	TRBJ2-5	14	CASRKSGQGETQYF	TGTGCCAGCAGAAAATCGGGACAGGGAGAGACCCAGTACTTC
TRBD1	NA	TRBV5-4	TRBJ2-7	15	CASSNYRGVTYEQYF	TGTGCCAGCAGTAACTACAGGGGAGTAACCTACGAGCAGTACTTC
TRBD1	NA	TRBV27	TRBJ1-1	17	CASSLPGTGNPNTEAFF	TGTGCCAGCAGTTTACCCGGGACAGGCAACCCAAACACTGAAGCTTTCTTT
TRBD1	few	TRBV29-1	TRBJ1-4	15	CSVARGQGYNEKLFF	TGCAGCGTTGCGCGGGGACAGGGATATAATGAAAAACTGTTTTTT
TRBD2	NA	TRBV2	TRBJ2-3	14	CASSEGLALDTQYF	TGTGCCAGCAGTGAGGGACTAGCGTTGGATACGCAGTATTTT
NA	NA	TRBV19	TRBJ1-3	13	CASRRQPGNTIYF	TGTGCCAGTAGACGACAGCCTGGAAACACCATATATTTT
TRBD1	few	TRBV30	TRBJ1-2	15	CAWSVSDRDDYGYTF	TGTGCCTGGAGTGTCTCGGACAGGGATGACTATGGCTACACCTTC